The rows below give T cell receptor beta chains drawn from one sample of a study of T cell responses to AZD1222 COVID-19 vaccine. The method was immunoSEQ multiplex PCR; TCRdb's version includes in-frame clones alone and lacks a portion of them. The profile shows more than 95,000 clones, about 82% of them singletons. The starting material was peripheral blood, obtained 28 days after the second AZD1222 dose. The source is an adult who received the AZD1222 COVID-19 vaccine. Each CDR3 is given without its conserved first and last residue. Only some rows state a clone size, as once, few, many or a class for expanded clones.

cdr3_aa	v_call	j_call	clone_size
ASTWDRGGGYT	TRBV5-4	TRBJ1-2	NA
ASSPRRGERTDTQY	TRBV7-8	TRBJ2-3	NA
ASRLSGTGSTEAF	TRBV11-2	TRBJ1-1	NA
ASSRLGGTNEKLF	TRBV28	TRBJ1-4	NA
ASSLRGQAFSGNTIY	TRBV11-2	TRBJ1-3	NA
ASSSPGQGRYEQY	TRBV6-5	TRBJ2-7	few
ASTGQGKTQY	TRBV10-1	TRBJ2-5	few
ASSLDLGTEAF	TRBV6-6	TRBJ1-1	NA
ASSFGVSYNSPLH	TRBV7-8	TRBJ1-6	NA
ASSLIGQGGQTQY	TRBV7-3	TRBJ2-5	NA
SASPSLVSHFPPSGNTIY	TRBV20-1	TRBJ1-3	once
ASSHPLLGGQETQY	TRBV4-1	TRBJ2-5	NA
ASSMLYTEAF	TRBV11-1	TRBJ1-1	NA
ASSVDLGNYGYT	TRBV9	TRBJ1-2	NA
ASSPGTGGSYGYT	TRBV4-3	TRBJ1-2	NA
ASSLAGPGGIQY	TRBV7-3	TRBJ2-4	NA
ASLGRGGTDTQY	TRBV2	TRBJ2-3	NA
ASMAVVSGYEQY	TRBV10-2	TRBJ2-7	NA
ASSPNSPGTGELF	TRBV18	TRBJ2-2	NA
ASSLSDRFRDEQF	TRBV28	TRBJ2-1	NA
ASSHGLNTEAF	TRBV2	TRBJ1-1	NA
ASSFTSSGVDNEQF	TRBV5-5	TRBJ2-1	NA
ASSPRLAGPPYEQY	TRBV27	TRBJ2-7	once
ASSELSSRVGTEAF	TRBV6-1	TRBJ1-1	NA
ASSYRKLYGYT	TRBV28	TRBJ1-2	NA
ATSDNDFHYGYT	TRBV24-1	TRBJ1-2	NA
VRSKGGRNPYNEQF	TRBV7-5	TRBJ2-1	NA
ASRPHRGTTTEAF	TRBV28	TRBJ1-1	NA
ASARGTGDSYEQY	TRBV7-3	TRBJ2-7	few
ASQGTGRTEAF	TRBV5-1	TRBJ1-1	NA
ASTPTLGGETQY	TRBV19	TRBJ2-5	NA
ATSPGQGNNEQF	TRBV15	TRBJ2-1	NA
ASSLAGNTEAF	TRBV5-4	TRBJ1-1	NA
ASRYLSGNTIY	TRBV6-5	TRBJ1-3	NA
ASSVDPLNSPLH	TRBV9	TRBJ1-6	few
ASSYSRSSTGELF	TRBV11-2	TRBJ2-2	NA
ASTPEGVNQPQH	TRBV19	TRBJ1-5	once
ASEGLAGGKETQY	TRBV2	TRBJ2-5	NA
ASSEQGLAESEQF	TRBV6-1	TRBJ2-1	NA
ASSPHEGRGEVDTQY	TRBV7-3	TRBJ2-3	NA
ASSQEWEQETQY	TRBV3-1/TRBV3-2	TRBJ2-5	NA
ASSPTTGAAYGYT	TRBV7-9	TRBJ1-2	once